Below, 7 T cell receptor beta chains from the same sample are listed, as sequenced in a study of CD8+CD57+ T cells in acquired aplastic anemia. All sequencing subjects had displayed CD8+CD57+ cell expansion on flow cytometry. Profiling that covered TCR beta VDJ and CDR3 relied on genomic DNA as its template. Using its own MiXCR run on the reads, TCRdb lists one record per CDR3 protein. The sample holds roughly 200,000 distinct CDR3 sequences, about three fifths seen once. The sample comprised sorted CD4+, CD8+, or CD8+CD57+ T cells (not recorded which) from PBMCs. The receptors derive from a human donor with aplastic anemia.

This clonotype came up many times. J is TRBJ2-1 and V is TRBV10-2, with D possibly matching TRBD1 (6 bases). Trimming left V 7 bases short and J 8 bases short, with 15 bases between. This CDR3 is built from 13 residues. CDR1 is WSHSY, CDR2 SAAADI, per germline. Written as DNA, the CDR3 is TGCGCCAGCAAGCAGGGGACCACACATGAGCAGTTCTTC. This sequence encodes CASKQGTTHEQFF.

The chain's CDR3 is CAISESRGPKAQYF. The CDR3 nucleotides are TGTGCCATCAGTGAGTCGCGGGGGCCCAAGGCGCAGTATTTT. The chain is built from TRBV10-3 and TRBJ2-3; TRBD2 is a possible D gene (7 bases). This CDR3 contains 14 residues. CDR1 is ENHRY and CDR2 is SYGVKD in the germline V gene. The V end was cut by 0 bases, the J end by 10 bases, with 14 bases between.

This chain links TRBV24-1 with TRBJ2-7; 11 bases line up with TRBD1. Germline V CDR1 and CDR2: KGHDR, SFDVKD. V lost 4 bases, J lost 2 bases, and 3 bases stayed unmatched. The CDR3 totals 15 residues. The CDR3 loop is CATSDAGQGAYEQYF. CDR3 nucleotide sequence: TGTGCCACCAGTGACGCGGGACAGGGGGCCTACGAGCAGTACTTC.

The V gene is TRBV25-1, the J gene TRBJ1-4; D is ambiguous. Germline V gives CDR1 MGHDK, CDR2 SYGVNS. Trimming cost V 5 bases and J 7 bases, with 2 bases left between them. This CDR3 comprises 10 residues. Written as DNA, the CDR3 is TGTGCCAGCAGTAGTGAAAAACTGTTTTTT. This codes for CASSSEKLFF.

This clonotype was detected once. The chain combines TRBV7-9 with TRBJ2-5; the match to TRBD2 covers 11 bases. The ends lost 5 bases at V and 3 bases at J; junction bases unmatched: 14. This CDR3 has 18 residues. CDR1 and CDR2 from the germline V gene are SEHNR and FQNEAQ (reference sequence). This chain's CDR3 is CASSKTGQGLAGKETQYF. The CDR3 coding sequence is TGTGCCAGCAGCAAAACTGGACAAGGACTAGCGGGCAAAGAGACCCAGTACTTC.

Here the CDR3 reads CASSPRPGTGYEQYF. CDR3 bases: TGTGCCAGCAGCCCACGTCCCGGGACAGGGTACGAGCAGTACTTC. The chain has TRBV7-9 and TRBJ2-7; the match to TRBD1 covers 9 bases. This CDR3 region has 15 residues. Germline V CDR1 and CDR2: SEHNR, FQNEAQ (reference sequence). The junction had 9 bases not matched to a gene; V was cut back by 5 bases and J by 4 bases.

This clonotype occurred many times. The chain links TRBV13 to TRBJ2-1; possibly TRBD1 for D (5 bases). The length of the CDR3 is 12 residues. Germline CDR1 PRHDT, CDR2 FYEKMQ (reference sequence). Trimming cost V 4 bases and J 6 bases, with 7 bases left between them. The CDR3 nucleotides read TGTGCCAGCAGCTCGACAGTCAATGAGCAGTTCTTC. Protein sequence: CASSSTVNEQFF.